This TCR beta chain is from a study of monozygotic twins with inflammatory bowel disease. Whole-study findings and limits: Varying immunosuppressive regimens may have increased patient repertoire variability.

Staff drew an approximately 2.6 ml blood sample from each donor. Investigators made cDNA in eight separate reactions per sample. Each UMI, carrying a 6-nucleotide sample barcode, came from template switching. From its re-call of the 5' RACE reads, TCRdb lists each CDR3 protein once, without DNA. This sample contains approximately 400,000 distinct CDR3 sequences. Per the germline V gene, CDR1 is LNHDA and CDR2 is SQIVND (reference sequence). The CDR3 is 17 amino acids. A remark on this clonotype: Its antigen remains unknown.

This clonotype was sampled from a human donor with ulcerative colitis or Crohn's disease, or a healthy co-twin of an affected twin (not recorded which). The chain couples TRBV19 to TRBJ2-2. The sequencing input was blood. CDR3 protein: CASSIDQGWANTGELFF.